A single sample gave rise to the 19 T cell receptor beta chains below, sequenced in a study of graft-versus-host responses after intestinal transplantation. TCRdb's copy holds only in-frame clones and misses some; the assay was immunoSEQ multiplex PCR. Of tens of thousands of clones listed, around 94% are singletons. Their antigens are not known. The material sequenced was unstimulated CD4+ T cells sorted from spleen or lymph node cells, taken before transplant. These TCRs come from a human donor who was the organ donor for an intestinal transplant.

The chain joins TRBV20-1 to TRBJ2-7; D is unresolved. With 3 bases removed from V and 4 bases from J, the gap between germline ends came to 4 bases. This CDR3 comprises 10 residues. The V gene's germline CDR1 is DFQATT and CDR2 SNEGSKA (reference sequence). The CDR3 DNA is TGCAGTGCTAGGCAATACGAGCAGTACTTC. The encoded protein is CSARQYEQYF.

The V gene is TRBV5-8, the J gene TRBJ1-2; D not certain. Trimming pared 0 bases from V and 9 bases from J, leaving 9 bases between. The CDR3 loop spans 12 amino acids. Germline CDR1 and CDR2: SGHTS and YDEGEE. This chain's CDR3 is CASSLVLESYTF. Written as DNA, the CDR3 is TGTGCCAGCAGCTTGGTCCTTGAAAGCTACACCTTC.

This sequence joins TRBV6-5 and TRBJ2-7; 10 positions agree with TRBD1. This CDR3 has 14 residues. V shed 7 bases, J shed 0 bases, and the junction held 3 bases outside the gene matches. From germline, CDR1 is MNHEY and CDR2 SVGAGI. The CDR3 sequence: CASTDRGRSYEQYF. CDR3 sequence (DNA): TGTGCCAGCACCGACAGGGGGCGCTCCTACGAGCAGTACTTC.

The CDR3 region has the DNA TGTGCCAGTACAGGTGGGGAATGGGGACCCTACGAGCAGTACTTC. Encoded protein: CASTGGEWGPYEQYF. The chain links TRBV28 to TRBJ2-5, with D perhaps being TRBD1 or TRBD2 (5 bases each). Matching the DNA end better, TRBJ2-7 makes the J call doubtful. Germline V CDR1 and CDR2: MDHEN, SYDVKM. The CDR3 is made up of 15 amino acids.

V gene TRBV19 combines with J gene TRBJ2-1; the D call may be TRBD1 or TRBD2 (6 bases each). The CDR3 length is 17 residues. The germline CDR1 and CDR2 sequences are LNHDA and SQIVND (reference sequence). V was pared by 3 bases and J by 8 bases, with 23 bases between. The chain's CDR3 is CASSIVGGTYVRHEQFF. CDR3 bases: TGTGCCAGTAGTATCGTGGGCGGGACATATGTACGGCATGAGCAGTTCTTC.

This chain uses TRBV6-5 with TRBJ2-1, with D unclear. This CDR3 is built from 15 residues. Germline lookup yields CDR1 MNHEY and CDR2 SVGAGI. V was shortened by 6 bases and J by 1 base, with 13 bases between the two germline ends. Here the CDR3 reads CASSAVKLSYNEQFF. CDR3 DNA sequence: TGTGCCAGCAGCGCAGTGAAGCTTTCCTACAATGAGCAGTTCTTC.

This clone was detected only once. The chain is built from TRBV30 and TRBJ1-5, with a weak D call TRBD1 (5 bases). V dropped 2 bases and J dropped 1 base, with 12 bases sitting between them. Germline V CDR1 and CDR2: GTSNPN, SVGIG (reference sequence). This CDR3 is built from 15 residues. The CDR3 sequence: CAWSPSPGSNQPQHF. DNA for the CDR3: TGTGCCTGGAGTCCCTCACCAGGGAGCAATCAGCCCCAGCATTTT.

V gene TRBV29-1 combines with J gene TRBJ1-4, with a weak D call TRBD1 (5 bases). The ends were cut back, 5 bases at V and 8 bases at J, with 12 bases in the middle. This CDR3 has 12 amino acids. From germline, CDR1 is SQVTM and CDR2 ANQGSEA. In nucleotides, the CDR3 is TGCAGCGTTTTCGGGGCTCAGGAAAAACTGTTTTTT. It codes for CSVFGAQEKLFF.

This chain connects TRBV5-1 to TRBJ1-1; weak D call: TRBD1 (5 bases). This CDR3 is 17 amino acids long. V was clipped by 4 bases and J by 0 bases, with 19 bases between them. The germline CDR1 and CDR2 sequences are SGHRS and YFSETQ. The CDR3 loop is CASSLTEVGRMNTEAFF. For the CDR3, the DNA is TGCGCCAGCAGCCTGACAGAGGTGGGGAGAATGAACACTGAAGCTTTCTTT. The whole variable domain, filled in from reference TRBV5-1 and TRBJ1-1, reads KAGVTQTPRYLIKTRGQQVTLSCSPISGHRSVSWYQQTPGQGLQFLFEYFSETQRNKGNFPGRFSGRQFSNSRSEMNVSTLELGDSALYLCASSLTEVGRMNTEAFFGQGTRLTVV.

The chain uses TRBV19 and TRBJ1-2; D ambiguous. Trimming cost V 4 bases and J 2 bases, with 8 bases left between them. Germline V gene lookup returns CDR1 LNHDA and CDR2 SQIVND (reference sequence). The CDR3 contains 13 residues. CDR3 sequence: CASSRDMNYGYTF. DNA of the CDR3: TGTGCCAGTAGTAGAGACATGAACTATGGCTACACCTTC.

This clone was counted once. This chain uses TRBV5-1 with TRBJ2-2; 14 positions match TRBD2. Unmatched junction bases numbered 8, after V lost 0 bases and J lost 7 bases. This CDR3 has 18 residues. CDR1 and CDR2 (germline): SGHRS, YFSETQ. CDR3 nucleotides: TGCGCCAGCAGCTTGGGGGGACTAGCGGGGGCCTCCGGCGGGGAGCTGTTTTTT. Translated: CASSLGGLAGASGGELFF.

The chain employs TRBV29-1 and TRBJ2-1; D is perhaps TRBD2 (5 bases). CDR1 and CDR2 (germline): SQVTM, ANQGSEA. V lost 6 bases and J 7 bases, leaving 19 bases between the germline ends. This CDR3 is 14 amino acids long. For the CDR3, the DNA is TGCAGCGTACTAGAACCTGGACGTCTGAATGAGCAGTTCTTC. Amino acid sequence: CSVLEPGRLNEQFF.

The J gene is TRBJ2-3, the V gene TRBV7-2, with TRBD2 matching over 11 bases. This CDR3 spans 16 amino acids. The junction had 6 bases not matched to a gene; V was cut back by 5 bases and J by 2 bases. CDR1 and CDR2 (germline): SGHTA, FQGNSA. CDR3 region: CASSPTSGGNTDTQYF. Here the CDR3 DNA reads TGTGCCAGCAGCCCCACTAGCGGGGGAAACACAGATACGCAGTATTTT. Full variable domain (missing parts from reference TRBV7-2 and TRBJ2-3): GAGVSQSPSNKVTEKGKDVELRCDPISGHTALYWYRQSLGQGLEFLIYFQGNSAPDKSGLPSDRFSAERTGGSVSTLTIQRTQQEDSAVYLCASSPTSGGNTDTQYFGPGTRLTVL.

The CDR3 region has the DNA TGTGCCAGCAGCTTAAAGTGGGCCGATGTGGGCCAGTACTTC. Protein: CASSLKWADVGQYF. The V call is TRBV13, the J call TRBJ2-5, with unresolved D. V was pared by 2 bases and J by 10 bases, with 17 bases between. The CDR3 runs to 14 residues. CDR1 is PRHDT, CDR2 FYEKMQ, per germline (reference sequence). Based on the CDR3 plus reference TRBV13 and TRBJ2-5, the full variable domain is AAGVIQSPRHLIKEKRETATLKCYPIPRHDTVYWYQQGPGQDPQFLISFYEKMQSDKGSIPDRFSAQQFSDYHSELNMSSLELGDSALYFCASSLKWADVGQYFGPGTRLLVL.

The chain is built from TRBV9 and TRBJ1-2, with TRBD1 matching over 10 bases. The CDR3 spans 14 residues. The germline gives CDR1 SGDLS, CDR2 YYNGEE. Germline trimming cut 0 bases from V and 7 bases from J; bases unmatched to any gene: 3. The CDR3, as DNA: TGTGCCAGCAGCGTAGTTGGGACAGGGGTTGGCTACACCTTC. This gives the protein CASSVVGTGVGYTF.

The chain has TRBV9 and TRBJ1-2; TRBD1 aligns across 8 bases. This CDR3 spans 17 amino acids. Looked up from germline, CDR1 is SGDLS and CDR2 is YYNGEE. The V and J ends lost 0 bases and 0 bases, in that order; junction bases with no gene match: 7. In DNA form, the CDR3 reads TGTGCCAGCAGCGTAGGGAGTCTGGACAGGGCTAACTATGGCTACACCTTC. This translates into CASSVGSLDRANYGYTF.

DNA of the CDR3: TGTGCCAGTAGTGCCGACAGGGGGACTGAAAAACTGTTTTTT. Translated, it gives CASSADRGTEKLFF. The chain has TRBV19 and TRBJ1-4; 9 bases agree with TRBD1. J gave up 7 bases and V 5 bases, and 5 bases lay outside the gene matches. Germline V gene lookup returns CDR1 LNHDA and CDR2 SQIVND (reference sequence). The CDR3 spans 14 residues.

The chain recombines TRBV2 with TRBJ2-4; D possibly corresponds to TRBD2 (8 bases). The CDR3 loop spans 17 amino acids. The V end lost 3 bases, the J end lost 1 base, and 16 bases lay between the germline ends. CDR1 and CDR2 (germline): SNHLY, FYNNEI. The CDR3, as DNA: TGTGCCAGCAGTGATCCTATAGCGGGACAGGCCAAAAACATTCAGTACTTC. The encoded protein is CASSDPIAGQAKNIQYF.

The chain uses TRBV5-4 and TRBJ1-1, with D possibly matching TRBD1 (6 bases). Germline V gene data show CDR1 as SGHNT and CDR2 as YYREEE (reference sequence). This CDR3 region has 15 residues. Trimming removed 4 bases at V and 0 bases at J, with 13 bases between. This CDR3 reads CASSLTGHMNTEAFF. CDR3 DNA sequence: TGTGCCAGCAGCCTGACAGGACACATGAACACTGAAGCTTTCTTT.